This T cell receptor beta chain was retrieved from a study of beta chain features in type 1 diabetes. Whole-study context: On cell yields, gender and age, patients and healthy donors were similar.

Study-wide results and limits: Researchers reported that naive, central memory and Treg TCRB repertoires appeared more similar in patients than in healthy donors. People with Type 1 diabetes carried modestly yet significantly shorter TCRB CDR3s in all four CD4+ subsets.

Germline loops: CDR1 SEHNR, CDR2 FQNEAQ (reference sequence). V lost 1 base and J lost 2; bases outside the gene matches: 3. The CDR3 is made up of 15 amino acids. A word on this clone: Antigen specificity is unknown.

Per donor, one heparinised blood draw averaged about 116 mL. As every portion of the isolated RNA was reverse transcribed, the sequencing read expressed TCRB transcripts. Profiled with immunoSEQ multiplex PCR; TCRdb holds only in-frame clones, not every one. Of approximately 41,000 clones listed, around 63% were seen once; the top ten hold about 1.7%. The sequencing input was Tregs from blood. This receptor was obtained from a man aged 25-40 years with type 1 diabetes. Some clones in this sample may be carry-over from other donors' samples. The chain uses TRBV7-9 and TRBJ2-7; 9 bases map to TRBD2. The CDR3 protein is CASSLGAGGTYEQYF. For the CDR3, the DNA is TGTGCCAGCAGCTTAGGAGCGGGGGGTACCTACGAGCAGTACTTC.